The clone carrying this T cell receptor (beta chain) has just a few counts. Together with a sample-barcoded 5' primer, a J-beta primer mix was included in a second PCR lasting roughly 6 to 12 cycles. MiXCR was run by TCRdb on the 5' RACE reads, yielding one entry per CDR3 protein. The sample lists around 710,000 distinct CDR3 sequences, around 46% occurring once. This record belongs to a study of blood T cells in healthy people across ages. The V end was cut by 0 bases, the J end by 15 bases, with 12 bases between. Germline assignment: CDR1 LGHNA and CDR2 YNFKEQ. The CDR3 covers 12 residues. The chain links TRBV4-2 to TRBJ2-1; D may match TRBD1 or TRBD2 (6 bases each). The source of this sequence is a woman in her fifties or sixties in good health. The sample comprised blood. Here the CDR3 reads CASSQDSRGVFF. Here the CDR3 DNA reads TGTGCCAGCAGCCAAGATTCTAGGGGGGTGTTCTTC.